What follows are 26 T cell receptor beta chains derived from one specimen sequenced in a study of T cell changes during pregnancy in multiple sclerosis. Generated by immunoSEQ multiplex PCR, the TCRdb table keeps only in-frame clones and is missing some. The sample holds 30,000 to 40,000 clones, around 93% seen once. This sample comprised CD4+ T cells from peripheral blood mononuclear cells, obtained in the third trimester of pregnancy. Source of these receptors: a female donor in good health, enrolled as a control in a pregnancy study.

In DNA form, the CDR3 reads TGTGCCAGCAGTCTCCAGGGATATGGCTACACCTTC. Translation gives CASSLQGYGYTF. V and J are TRBV28 and TRBJ1-2; possibly TRBD1 for D (5 bases). Deletions cut 5 bases from V and 5 bases from J, with 9 bases between. The CDR3 has 12 residues. In germline, CDR1 is MDHEN, CDR2 SYDVKM.

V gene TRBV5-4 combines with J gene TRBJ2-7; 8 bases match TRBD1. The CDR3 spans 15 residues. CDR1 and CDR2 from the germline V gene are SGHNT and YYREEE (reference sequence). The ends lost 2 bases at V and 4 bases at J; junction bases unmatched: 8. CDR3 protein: CASSFGQGVGYEQYF. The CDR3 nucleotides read TGTGCCAGCAGCTTTGGACAGGGTGTAGGGTACGAGCAGTACTTC.

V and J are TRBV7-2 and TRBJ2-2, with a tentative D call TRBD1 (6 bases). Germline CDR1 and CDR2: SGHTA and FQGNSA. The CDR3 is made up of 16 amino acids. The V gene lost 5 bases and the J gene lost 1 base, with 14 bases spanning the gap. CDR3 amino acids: CASSPLRTENTGELFF. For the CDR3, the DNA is TGTGCCAGCAGCCCGCTACGGACAGAGAACACCGGGGAGCTGTTTTTT.

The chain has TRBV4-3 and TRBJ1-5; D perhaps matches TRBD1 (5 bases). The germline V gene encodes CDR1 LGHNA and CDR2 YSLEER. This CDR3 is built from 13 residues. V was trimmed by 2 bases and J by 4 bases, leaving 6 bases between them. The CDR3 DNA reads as TGCGCCAGCAGCCAAAACAGGAATCAGCCCCAGCATTTT. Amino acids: CASSQNRNQPQHF.

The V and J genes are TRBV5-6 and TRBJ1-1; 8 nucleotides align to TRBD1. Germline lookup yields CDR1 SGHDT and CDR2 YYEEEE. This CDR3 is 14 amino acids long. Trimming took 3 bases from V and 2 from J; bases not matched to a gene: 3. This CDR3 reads CASSWDRFNTEAFF. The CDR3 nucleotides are TGTGCCAGCAGCTGGGACAGGTTTAACACTGAAGCTTTCTTT.

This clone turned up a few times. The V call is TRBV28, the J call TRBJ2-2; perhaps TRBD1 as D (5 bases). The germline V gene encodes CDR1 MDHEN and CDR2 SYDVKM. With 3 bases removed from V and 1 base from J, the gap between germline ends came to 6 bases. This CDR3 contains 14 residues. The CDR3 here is CASSFRGNTGELFF. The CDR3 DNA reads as TGTGCCAGCAGTTTTAGGGGGAACACCGGGGAGCTGTTTTTT.

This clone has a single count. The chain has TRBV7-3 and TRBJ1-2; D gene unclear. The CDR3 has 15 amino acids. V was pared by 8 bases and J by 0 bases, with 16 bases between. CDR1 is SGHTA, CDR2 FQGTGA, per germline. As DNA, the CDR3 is TGTGCCAGCCGTGCCGTAGCGTCCCCTAACTATGGCTACACCTTC. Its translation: CASRAVASPNYGYTF.

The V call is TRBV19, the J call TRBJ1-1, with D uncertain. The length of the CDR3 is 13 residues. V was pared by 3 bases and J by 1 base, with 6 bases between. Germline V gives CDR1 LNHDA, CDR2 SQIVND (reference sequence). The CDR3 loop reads CASSMVGNTEAFF. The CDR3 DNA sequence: TGTGCCAGTAGTATGGTCGGGAACACTGAAGCTTTCTTT.

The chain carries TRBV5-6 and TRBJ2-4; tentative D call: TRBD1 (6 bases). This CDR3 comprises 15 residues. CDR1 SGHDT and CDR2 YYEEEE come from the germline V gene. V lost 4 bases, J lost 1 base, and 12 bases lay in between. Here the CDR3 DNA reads TGTGCCAGCAGCCCGCAGGGGTCGGCCAAAAACATTCAGTACTTC. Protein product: CASSPQGSAKNIQYF.

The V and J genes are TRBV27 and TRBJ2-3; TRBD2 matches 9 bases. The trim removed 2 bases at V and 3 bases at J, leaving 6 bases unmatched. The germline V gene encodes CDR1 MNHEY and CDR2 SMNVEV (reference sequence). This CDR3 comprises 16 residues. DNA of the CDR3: TGTGCCAGCAGTTTACCCGGGCTAGCGGGGACAGATACGCAGTATTTT. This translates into CASSLPGLAGTDTQYF.

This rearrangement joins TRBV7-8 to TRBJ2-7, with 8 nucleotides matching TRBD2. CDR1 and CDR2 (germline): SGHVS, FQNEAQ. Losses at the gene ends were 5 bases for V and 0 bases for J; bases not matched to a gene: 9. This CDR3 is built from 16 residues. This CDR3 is CASSDQTGTSSYEQYF. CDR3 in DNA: TGTGCCAGCAGCGACCAAACCGGGACTAGCTCCTACGAGCAGTACTTC.

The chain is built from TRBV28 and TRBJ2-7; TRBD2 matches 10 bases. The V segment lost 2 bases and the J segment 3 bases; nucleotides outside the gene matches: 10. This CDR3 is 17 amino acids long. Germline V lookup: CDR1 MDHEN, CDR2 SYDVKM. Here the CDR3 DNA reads TGTGCCAGCAGTTTAGGGCGCGACGGACTAGCGGTCTACGAGCAGTACTTC. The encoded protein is CASSLGRDGLAVYEQYF.

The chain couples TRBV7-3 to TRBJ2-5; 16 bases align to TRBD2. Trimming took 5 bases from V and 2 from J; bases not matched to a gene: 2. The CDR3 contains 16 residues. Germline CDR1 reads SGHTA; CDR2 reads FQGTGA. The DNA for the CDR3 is TGTGCCAGCAGCGTGGGACTAGCGGGAGGGCAAGAGACCCAGTACTTC. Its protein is CASSVGLAGGQETQYF. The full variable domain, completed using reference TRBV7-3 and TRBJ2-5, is GAGVSQTPSNKVTEKGKYVELRCDPISGHTALYWYRQSLGQGPEFLIYFQGTGAADDSGLPNDRFFAVRPEGSVSTLKIQRTERGDSAVYLCASSVGLAGGQETQYFGPGTRLLVL.

CDR3 amino acids: CASSSRGHNEKLFF. CDR3 DNA sequence: TGTGCCAGCAGCTCCAGGGGTCATAATGAAAAACTGTTTTTT. This chain joins TRBV11-2 and TRBJ1-4, with D maybe TRBD1 (6 bases). CDR3 length: 14 residues. Between the trimmed V and J ends, which lost 4 bases and 4 bases, there was a span of 10 bases. Germline V gene sequence: CDR1 SGHAT, CDR2 FQNNGV.

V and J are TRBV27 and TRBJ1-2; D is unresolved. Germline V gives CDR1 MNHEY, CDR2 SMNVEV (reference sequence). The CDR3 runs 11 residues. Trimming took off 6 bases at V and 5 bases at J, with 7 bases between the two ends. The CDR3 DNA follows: TGTGCCAGCAGCCCGGTTTATGGCTACACCTTC. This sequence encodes CASSPVYGYTF.

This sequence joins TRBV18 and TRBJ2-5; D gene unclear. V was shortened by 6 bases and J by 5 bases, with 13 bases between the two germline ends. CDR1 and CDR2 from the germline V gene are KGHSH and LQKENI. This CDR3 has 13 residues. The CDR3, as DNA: TGTGCCAGCTCGAGTGATAGATGGGAGACCCAGTACTTC. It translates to CASSSDRWETQYF.

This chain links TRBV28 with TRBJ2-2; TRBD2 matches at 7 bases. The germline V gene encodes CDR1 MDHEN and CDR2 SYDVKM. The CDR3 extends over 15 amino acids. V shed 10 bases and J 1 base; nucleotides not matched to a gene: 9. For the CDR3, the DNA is TGTGCCACCCGCCCCACTAGCGAGAACACCGGGGAGCTGTTTTTT. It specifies CATRPTSENTGELFF.

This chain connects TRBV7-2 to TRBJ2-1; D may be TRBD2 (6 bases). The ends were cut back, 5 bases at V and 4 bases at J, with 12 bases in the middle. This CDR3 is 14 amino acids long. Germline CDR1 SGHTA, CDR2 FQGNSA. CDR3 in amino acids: CASSPVGGYNEQFF. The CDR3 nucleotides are TGTGCCAGCAGCCCAGTCGGGGGATACAATGAGCAGTTCTTC.

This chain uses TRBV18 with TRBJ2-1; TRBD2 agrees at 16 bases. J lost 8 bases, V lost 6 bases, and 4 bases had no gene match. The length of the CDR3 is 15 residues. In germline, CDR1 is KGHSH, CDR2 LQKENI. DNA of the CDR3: TGTGCCAGCTCCCCCGGGACTAGCGGGAGGGATGAGCAGTTCTTC. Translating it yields CASSPGTSGRDEQFF.

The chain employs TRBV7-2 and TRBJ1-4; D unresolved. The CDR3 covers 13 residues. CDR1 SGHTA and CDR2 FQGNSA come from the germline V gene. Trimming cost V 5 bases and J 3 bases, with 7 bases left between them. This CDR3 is CASSPEPNEKLFF. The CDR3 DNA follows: TGTGCCAGCAGCCCGGAGCCTAATGAAAAACTGTTTTTT.

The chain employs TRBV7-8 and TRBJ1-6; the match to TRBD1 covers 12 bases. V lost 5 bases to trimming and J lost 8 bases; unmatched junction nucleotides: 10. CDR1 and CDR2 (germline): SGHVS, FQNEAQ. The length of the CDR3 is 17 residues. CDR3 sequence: CASSARDRGRIHSPLHF. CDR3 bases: TGTGCCAGCAGCGCGCGGGACAGGGGGCGCATTCATTCACCCCTCCACTTT.

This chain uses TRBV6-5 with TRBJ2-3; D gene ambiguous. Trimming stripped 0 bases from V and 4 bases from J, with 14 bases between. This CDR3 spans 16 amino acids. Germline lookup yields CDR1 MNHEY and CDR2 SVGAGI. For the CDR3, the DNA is TGTGCCAGCAGTTACTCGTGGAGAGCTGACGCAGATACGCAGTATTTT. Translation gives CASSYSWRADADTQYF.

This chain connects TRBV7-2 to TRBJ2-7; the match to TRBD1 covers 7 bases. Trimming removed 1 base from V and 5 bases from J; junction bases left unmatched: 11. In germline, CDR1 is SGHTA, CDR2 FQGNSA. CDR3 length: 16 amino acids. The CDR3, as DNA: TGTGCCAGCAGCTTAGGAGTCGACAGGGAAACCCACGAGCAGTACTTC. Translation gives CASSLGVDRETHEQYF.

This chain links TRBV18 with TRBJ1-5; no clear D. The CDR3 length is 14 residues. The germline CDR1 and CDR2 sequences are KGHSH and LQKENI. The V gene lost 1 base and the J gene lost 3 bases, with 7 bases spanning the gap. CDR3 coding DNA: TGTGCCAGCTCACCACGTCAGAACAATCAGCCCCAGCATTTT. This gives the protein CASSPRQNNQPQHF.

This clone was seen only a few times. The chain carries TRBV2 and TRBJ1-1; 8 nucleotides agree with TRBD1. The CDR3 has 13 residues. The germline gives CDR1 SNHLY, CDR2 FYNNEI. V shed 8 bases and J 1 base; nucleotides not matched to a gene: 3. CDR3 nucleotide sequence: TGTGCCAGCTCCGACAGGGGGAACACTGAAGCTTTCTTT. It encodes CASSDRGNTEAFF.

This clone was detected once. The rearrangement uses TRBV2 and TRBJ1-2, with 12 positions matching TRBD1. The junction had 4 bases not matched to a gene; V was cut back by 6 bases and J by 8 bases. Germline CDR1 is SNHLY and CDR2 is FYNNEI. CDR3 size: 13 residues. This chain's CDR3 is CASSLGTGGGYTF. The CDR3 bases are TGTGCCAGCAGCCTCGGGACAGGGGGCGGCTACACCTTC.